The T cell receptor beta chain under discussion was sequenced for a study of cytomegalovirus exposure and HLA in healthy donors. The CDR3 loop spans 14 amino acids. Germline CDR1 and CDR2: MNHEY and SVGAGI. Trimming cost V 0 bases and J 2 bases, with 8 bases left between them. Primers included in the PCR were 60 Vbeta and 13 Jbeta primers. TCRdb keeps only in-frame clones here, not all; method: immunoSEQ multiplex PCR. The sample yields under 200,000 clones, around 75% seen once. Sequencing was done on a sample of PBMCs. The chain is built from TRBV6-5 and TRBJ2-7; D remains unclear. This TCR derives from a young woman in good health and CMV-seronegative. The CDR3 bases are TGTGCCAGCAGTTACTCGATTGGGCCCTACGAGCAGTACTTC. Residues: CASSYSIGPYEQYF.